The 24 T cell receptor beta chains reported below all come from one sample, sequenced in a study of T cells in localized non-small cell lung cancer. Libraries were prepared by immunoSEQ multiplex PCR; TCRdb keeps only in-frame clonotypes and omits some of them. This sample has about 1,700 clones, with 29% found just once. Here the sequenced sample was normal lung tissue next to the tumor, taken before any cancer treatment. All receptors come from a woman aged 35-70 years with stage III lung adenocarcinoma.

This clone was observed once. The chain couples TRBV29-1 to TRBJ2-1, with D perhaps matching TRBD1 or TRBD2 (5 bases each). Trimming pared 0 bases from V and 4 bases from J, leaving 16 bases between. CDR1 and CDR2 (germline): SQVTM, ANQGSEA. This CDR3 is built from 16 residues. CDR3 region: CSVEDRSGRVYNEQFF. The CDR3 nucleotides are TGCAGCGTTGAAGATAGGTCGGGGCGGGTATACAATGAGCAGTTCTTC.

This clone came up a few times. J is TRBJ1-4 and V is TRBV11-3; D remains unclear. V dropped 5 bases and J dropped 0 bases, with 10 bases sitting between them. The CDR3 has 15 residues. The germline gives CDR1 SGHNT, CDR2 YENEEA. CDR3 protein: CASSPADATNEKLFF. CDR3 in DNA: TGTGCCAGCAGCCCAGCGGATGCAACTAATGAAAAACTGTTTTTT.

The rearrangement joins TRBV11-3 to TRBJ2-3, with 9 nucleotides matching TRBD2. Germline trimming cut 1 base from V and 4 bases from J; bases unmatched to any gene: 6. The CDR3 is 16 amino acids. CDR1 and CDR2 from the germline V gene are SGHNT and YENEEA. This chain's CDR3 is CASSLGLAGEADTQYF. The CDR3 DNA sequence: TGTGCCAGCAGCTTAGGGTTAGCGGGAGAGGCAGATACGCAGTATTTT. Complete variable domain (other parts from reference TRBV11-3 and TRBJ2-3): EAGVVQSPRYKIIEKKQPVAFWCNPISGHNTLYWYLQNLGQGPELLIRYENEEAVDDSQLPKDRFSAERLKGVDSTLKIQPAELGDSAVYLCASSLGLAGEADTQYFGPGTRLTVL.

This clone was seen only a few times. The rearrangement links TRBV30 to TRBJ1-3; possible D gene TRBD1, 5 bases. V was clipped by 2 bases and J by 3 bases, with 11 bases between them. The V gene's germline CDR1 is GTSNPN and CDR2 SVGIG (reference sequence). CDR3 length: 14 amino acids. The CDR3 DNA follows: TGTGCCTGGAGTCCAGGGCCGGGTGGAAACACCATATATTTT. As protein: CAWSPGPGGNTIYF. Supplemented by reference TRBV30 and TRBJ1-3, the full variable domain reads SQTIHQWPATLVQPVGSPLSLECTVEGTSNPNLYWYRQAAGRGLQLLFYSVGIGQISSEVPQNLSASRPQDRQFILSSKKLLLSDSGFYLCAWSPGPGGNTIYFGEGSWLTVV.

A few counts support this clone. This chain joins TRBV15 and TRBJ1-1; the D is unclear. V lost 0 bases to trimming and J lost 0 bases, with 14 bases between them. This CDR3 region has 17 residues. The V gene's germline CDR1 is LNHNV and CDR2 YYDKDF (reference sequence). The CDR3 protein is CATSRDPAGLLNTEAFF. CDR3 nucleotides: TGTGCCACCAGCAGAGATCCGGCCGGGCTGTTGAACACTGAAGCTTTCTTT.

This clone has only a few counts. This chain links TRBV4-1 with TRBJ1-1, with 7 bases aligning to TRBD1. This CDR3 comprises 14 residues. CDR1 and CDR2 (germline): MGHRA, YSYEKL. Unmatched junction bases numbered 12, after V lost 6 bases and J lost 8 bases. CDR3 nucleotide sequence: TGCGCCAGCAGTCCCACGGAGGGGGCTGGGGAAGCTTTCTTT. Translating gives CASSPTEGAGEAFF.

The rearrangement uses TRBV11-3 and TRBJ1-1; D might be TRBD1 (5 bases). The germline V and J ends were trimmed by 0 bases and 3 bases, with 11 bases remaining between them. CDR1 SGHNT and CDR2 YENEEA come from the germline V gene. The CDR3 contains 15 residues. Here the CDR3 DNA reads TGTGCCAGCAGCTTAGACTCCCAGGGCTACACTGAAGCTTTCTTT. The encoded protein is CASSLDSQGYTEAFF.

This clone was picked up a small number of times. The chain has TRBV1 and TRBJ2-7; the tabulated D call, TRBD1, remains unverified against the DNA. TRBV1 is labeled a pseudogene. The CDR3 has 13 residues. In DNA, the CDR3 is TGCGCCAGCAGCCAAGAGGGGCGACAAAGGCAGTACTTC. It encodes CASSQEGRQRQYF.

The gene calls are TRBV9 and TRBJ2-7, with D possibly TRBD2 on 7 matching bases. Trimming left V 7 bases short and J 3 bases short, with 14 bases between. CDR1 and CDR2 from the germline V gene are SGDLS and YYNGEE. The CDR3 sequence is 13 residues long. CDR3 nucleotide sequence: TGTGCCAGCTCGGGGGGCAGGTACTACGAGCAGTACTTC. It translates to CASSGGRYYEQYF.

V and J are TRBV6-8 and TRBJ1-5; D may be TRBD1 (6 bases). This CDR3 is 13 amino acids long. Trimming took 4 bases from V and 6 from J, leaving 10 bases between them. The germline V gene encodes CDR1 MNHGY and CDR2 SAAAGT. CDR3 nucleotides: TGTGCCAGCAGTTCCGACAGGCGTCAGCCCCAGCATTTT. It yields the protein CASSSDRRQPQHF.

This chain uses TRBV18 with TRBJ2-5; D is uncertain. V lost 6 bases and J lost 4, with 12 bases in between. The CDR3 has 13 residues. CDR1 and CDR2 (germline): KGHSH, LQKENI. The CDR3 here is CASSSAPAETQYF. CDR3 nucleotides: TGTGCCAGCTCCTCGGCCCCGGCAGAGACCCAGTACTTC.

This clone is deemed medium-sized. The chain uses TRBV11-3 and TRBJ1-6, with 7 bases fitting TRBD1. Germline V gene lookup returns CDR1 SGHNT and CDR2 YENEEA. The CDR3 is 14 amino acids. Unmatched junction bases numbered 1, after V lost 3 bases and J lost 5 bases. CDR3 protein: CASSLDRNNSPLHF. The CDR3 nucleotides are TGTGCCAGCAGCTTGGACAGGAATAATTCACCCCTCCACTTT.

By its share, this clone is medium-sized. The V call is TRBV11-3, the J call TRBJ1-1; D perhaps matches TRBD1 (5 bases). The CDR3 length is 15 residues. Germline CDR1 reads SGHNT; CDR2 reads YENEEA. The germline V and J ends were trimmed by 7 bases and 0 bases, with 15 bases remaining between them. CDR3 amino acids: CASTWDGGMNTEAFF. The CDR3 coding sequence is TGTGCCAGCACCTGGGATGGGGGGATGAACACTGAAGCTTTCTTT.

V is TRBV6-8 and J is TRBJ2-1; 7 nucleotides match TRBD2. V gave up 8 bases and J gave up 7 bases; unmatched junction bases: 11. The CDR3 has 14 amino acids. Germline values: CDR1 MNHGY, CDR2 SAAAGT. For the CDR3, the DNA is TGTGCCAGCGTCGGAGGGAGGGGTGGGAATGAGCAGTTCTTC. Residues: CASVGGRGGNEQFF.

The V gene is TRBV6-8, the J gene TRBJ1-5; a possible D gene is TRBD1 (5 bases). CDR1 and CDR2 from the germline V gene are MNHGY and SAAAGT. The CDR3 runs to 14 residues. The ends were cut back, 5 bases at V and 6 bases at J, with 14 bases in the middle. The CDR3 region has the DNA TGTGCCAGCAGTACCGGGACGGGGGGTCAGCCCCAGCATTTT. It encodes CASSTGTGGQPQHF.

The sample holds a few counts of this clone. This chain joins TRBV11-3 and TRBJ2-7; maybe TRBD1 (6 bases). Trimming took off 5 bases at V and 5 bases at J, with 19 bases between the two ends. CDR3 length: 15 amino acids. Germline V gene lookup returns CDR1 SGHNT and CDR2 YENEEA. The CDR3 DNA sequence: TGTGCCAGCAGCCCAGGGGTCGACGGGGACCACGAGCAGTACTTC. Its protein is CASSPGVDGDHEQYF.

The gene calls are TRBV9 and TRBJ1-1; D is unresolved. The CDR3 is 14 residues long. Germline CDR1 and CDR2: SGDLS and YYNGEE. Between the trimmed V and J ends, which lost 4 bases and 1 base, there was a span of 11 bases. In nucleotides, the CDR3 is TGTGCCAGCAGCCCACTTGCTGGGAACACTGAAGCTTTCTTT. Its translation is CASSPLAGNTEAFF.

On this clone: Different DNA sequences within this sample yield the same CDR3. CDR3 nucleotide sequence: TGCAGCGTTGAGGGGCAGGGTTACACAGATACGCAGTATTTT. Residues: CSVEGQGYTDTQYF. This chain joins TRBV29-1 and TRBJ2-3; TRBD1 might be the D (5 bases). From germline, CDR1 is SQVTM and CDR2 ANQGSEA. Deletions cut 3 bases from V and 2 bases from J, with 12 bases between. The length of the CDR3 is 14 residues.

Only a few counts were recorded for this clone. The CDR3 sequence: CASSSTGRGSTEAFF. DNA of the CDR3: TGTGCCAGCAGCTCAACAGGGAGGGGTAGCACTGAAGCTTTCTTT. The rearrangement joins TRBV11-3 to TRBJ1-1; D might be TRBD1 (6 bases). Looked up from germline, CDR1 is SGHNT and CDR2 is YENEEA. The CDR3 is 15 amino acids. The V gene lost 4 bases and the J gene lost 4 bases, with 16 bases spanning the gap.

CDR3 DNA: TGTGCCAGCAGCTTAGGGGCCGGGGAAGGTTCACCCCTCCACTTT. Translated: CASSLGAGEGSPLHF. This rearrangement joins TRBV11-3 to TRBJ1-6; D is unresolved. Germline-derived CDR1 and CDR2 are SGHNT and YENEEA. Trimming removed 1 base from V and 9 bases from J, with 13 bases in between. This CDR3 has 15 residues.

The V call is TRBV30, the J call TRBJ2-1, with TRBD2 identical over 9 bases. Germline CDR1 and CDR2: GTSNPN and SVGIG (reference sequence). CDR3 size: 15 residues. With V trimmed by 5 bases and J by 3 bases, 8 bases remained unmatched. Here the CDR3 DNA reads TGTGCCTGGTCCTCGGCGGGGGGGTTCTACAATGAGCAGTTCTTC. It is translated as CAWSSAGGFYNEQFF.

This clone was found a few times. The CDR3 DNA is TGTGCCAGCAGCAGACAAAACTGGCAGAACACTGAAGCTTTCTTT. The encoded protein is CASSRQNWQNTEAFF. This chain connects TRBV11-3 to TRBJ1-1; D call uncertain. This CDR3 is 15 amino acids long. The ends were cut back, 5 bases at V and 1 base at J, with 14 bases in the middle. Germline V gene data show CDR1 as SGHNT and CDR2 as YENEEA.

Sample share makes this clone large. This chain's CDR3 is CASSLGGGGATDEQFF. CDR3 in DNA: TGTGCCAGCAGCTTAGGCGGCGGGGGGGCGACCGATGAGCAGTTCTTC. This chain uses TRBV11-3 with TRBJ2-1, with TRBD2 matching over 9 bases. With 1 base clipped from V and 8 bases from J, the junction kept 9 bases outside the gene matches. Germline lookup yields CDR1 SGHNT and CDR2 YENEEA. This CDR3 is built from 16 residues.

This clone was seen a handful of times. This chain uses TRBV10-3 with TRBJ2-3; D is unresolved. The CDR3 consists of 16 residues. Trimming took 2 bases from V and 2 from J, leaving 14 bases between them. Germline CDR1 and CDR2: ENHRY and SYGVKD. The CDR3 reads CAISERSGGDTDTQYF. The CDR3 DNA reads TGTGCCATCAGTGAGAGATCCGGCGGTGACACAGATACGCAGTATTTT.